This TCR beta chain was captured by sequencing in a study of T cell responses to AZD1222 COVID-19 vaccine. Points from the study as a whole: The study found vaccine-associated CD4 TCRs spanning spike, dominant at 160-218 and 743-854. Females outnumbered males among donors, who were mostly white British; clonal diversity was possibly underestimated. Unmutated regions of variants are reportedly targeted by nearly half of spike-specific TCRs.

Method: immunoSEQ multiplex PCR; TCRdb's copy keeps in-frame clones and lacks some. The top ten clones hold roughly 25% of a sample with approximately 61,000 clones, roughly four fifths of them seen once. Note on this clone: The antigen is unknown.

V lost 4 bases to trimming and J lost 0 bases, with 6 bases between them. The CDR3 is 13 residues long. This chain connects TRBV12-3 or TRBV12-4 to TRBJ1-1; D unclear. This receptor was identified in an adult who received the AZD1222 COVID-19 vaccine. This sample comprised peripheral blood, obtained 28 days after the second AZD1222 dose. CDR3 sequence reads: CASSSLMNTEAFF. The CDR3 DNA follows: TGTGCCAGCAGTTCGTTGATGAACACTGAAGCTTTCTTT.